This T cell receptor beta chain was sequenced for a study of cytomegalovirus exposure and HLA in healthy donors. Overall study findings and caveats: In vitro experiments confirmed that three CMV-associated chains were specific for CMV antigens.

Trimming took off 3 bases at V and 1 base at J, with 18 bases between the two ends. Germline V gene lookup returns CDR1 KGHSH and CDR2 LQKENI. The CDR3 runs to 17 residues. Note on this clone: The antigen remains undetermined.

Primers: 60 Vbeta forward and 13 Jbeta reverse. TCRdb's table, derived via immunoSEQ multiplex PCR, lists solely in-frame clones and lacks some. The sample holds about 170,000 clones, approximately 70% seen once. Source material: PBMCs. This receptor was obtained from a middle-aged man in good health and CMV-seropositive. V usage is TRBV18 and J usage is TRBJ2-5; D is perhaps TRBD2 (7 bases). CDR3 in DNA: TGTGCCAGCTCACCTCCGAGGGGGGGACTTTTCCAAGAGACCCAGTACTTC. Translated, it gives CASSPPRGGLFQETQYF.